Shown below are 20 T cell receptor beta chains from a single sample sequenced in a study of blood T cell repertoires in COVID-19. Here immunoSEQ multiplex PCR was the method, and the copy in TCRdb shows in-frame clones only, minus some. Seen here are 200,000 to 300,000 clones, roughly four fifths observed once, and the top ten hold about 4%. Source material: peripheral blood. These receptors all come from a man in his fifties or sixties with acute or convalescent COVID-19.

The V gene is TRBV29-1, the J gene TRBJ1-1, with D perhaps TRBD1 (6 bases). The V end was cut by 7 bases, the J end by 1 base, with 10 bases between. The CDR3 contains 12 residues. Germline-derived CDR1 and CDR2 are SQVTM and ANQGSEA. CDR3 in amino acids: CSAGTKNTEAFF. The CDR3 bases are TGCAGCGCCGGGACAAAGAACACTGAAGCTTTCTTT. Looking up the rest from reference TRBV29-1 and TRBJ1-1 gives the full variable domain: SAVISQKPSRDICQRGTSLTIQCQVDSQVTMMFWYRQQPGQSLTLIATANQGSEATYESGFVIDKFPISRPNLTFSTLTVSNMSPEDSSIYLCSAGTKNTEAFFGQGTRLTVV.

The genes are TRBV24-1 and TRBJ1-2; D gene unclear. The CDR3 runs 11 residues. The germline V and J ends were trimmed by 9 bases and 3 bases, with 7 bases remaining between them. The V gene's germline CDR1 is KGHDR and CDR2 SFDVKD. The CDR3 is CATSGDYGYTF. CDR3 nucleotides: TGTGCCACCTCCGGGGACTATGGCTACACCTTC.

The chain uses TRBV9 and TRBJ1-1; no clear D. This CDR3 is built from 13 residues. Germline V gives CDR1 SGDLS, CDR2 YYNGEE. V was shortened by 2 bases and J by 0 bases, with 5 bases between the two germline ends. The CDR3 reads CASSVQVNTEAFF. In nucleotides, the CDR3 is TGTGCCAGCAGCGTCCAGGTGAACACTGAAGCTTTCTTT.

This clone was picked up one time. The V call is TRBV10-3, the J call TRBJ2-2; D possibly corresponds to TRBD1 (6 bases). Germline V gives CDR1 ENHRY, CDR2 SYGVKD. The CDR3 runs 15 residues. Trimming removed 6 bases at V and 1 base at J, with 12 bases between. Here the CDR3 DNA reads TGTGCCATCAGGCACCGGGACAAGAACACCGGGGAGCTGTTTTTT. Translation: CAIRHRDKNTGELFF.

V gene TRBV7-9 combines with J gene TRBJ1-5; D not resolved. The V and J ends lost 3 bases and 3 bases respectively, with 9 bases between them. The CDR3 is 14 amino acids. CDR1 and CDR2 from the germline V gene are SEHNR and FQNEAQ (reference sequence). The CDR3 sequence is CASSLDYFNQPQHF. The CDR3 coding sequence is TGTGCCAGCAGCTTGGACTACTTCAATCAGCCCCAGCATTTT.

The chain uses TRBV9 and TRBJ2-1; 14 bases line up with TRBD2. CDR1 is SGDLS, CDR2 YYNGEE, per germline. The V gene end was trimmed by 0 bases and the J gene end by 9 bases; junction bases not matched to a gene: 8. This CDR3 region has 17 residues. The CDR3 DNA reads as TGTGCCAGCAGCGTAGGGGGACTAGCGGGAGATAGTGGTGAGCAGTTCTTC. Translation: CASSVGGLAGDSGEQFF.

The chain links TRBV4-2 to TRBJ2-1, with D unresolved. V lost 1 base and J 3 bases, leaving 10 bases between the germline ends. The CDR3 extends over 15 amino acids. CDR1 LGHNA and CDR2 YNFKEQ come from the germline V gene. The CDR3 here is CASSQAHDFYNEQFF. CDR3 DNA sequence: TGTGCCAGCAGCCAAGCCCACGACTTCTACAATGAGCAGTTCTTC.

The genes are TRBV9 and TRBJ1-3; the match to TRBD1 covers 7 bases. The CDR3 has 16 amino acids. Germline values: CDR1 SGDLS, CDR2 YYNGEE. Trimming at V came to 3 bases and at J to 9 bases, leaving 15 bases not matched to a gene. Here the CDR3 DNA reads TGTGCCAGCAGCGGGACAGGTCGGGGGTCTTTTGGCACCATATATTTT. Translating it yields CASSGTGRGSFGTIYF.

The chain uses TRBV19 and TRBJ1-2, with a tentative D call TRBD1 (5 bases). The CDR3 consists of 14 residues. CDR1 and CDR2 from the germline V gene are LNHDA and SQIVND (reference sequence). V lost 2 bases, J lost 3 bases, and 10 bases lay in between. The CDR3 spells CASSIWGLYYGYTF. Here the CDR3 DNA reads TGTGCCAGTAGTATATGGGGCCTATACTATGGCTACACCTTC.

The chain links TRBV19 to TRBJ1-6, with TRBD1 matching 8 bases. The germline gives CDR1 LNHDA, CDR2 SQIVND (reference sequence). The ends lost 6 bases at V and 6 bases at J; junction bases unmatched: 4. This CDR3 has 14 residues. The CDR3 is CASRTTGVNSPLHF. The DNA for the CDR3 is TGTGCCAGTAGAACGACAGGGGTTAATTCACCCCTCCACTTT.

The chain is built from TRBV7-3 and TRBJ2-2; perhaps TRBD2 as D (5 bases). This CDR3 contains 14 residues. The V gene lost 5 bases and the J gene lost 5 bases, with 12 bases spanning the gap. Germline V gene lookup returns CDR1 SGHTA and CDR2 FQGTGA. CDR3 DNA: TGTGCCAGCAGCCCCACCCTAGCAACCGGGGAGCTGTTTTTT. Translated, it gives CASSPTLATGELFF.

The chain recombines TRBV27 with TRBJ1-1; possible D gene TRBD1, 6 bases. The V end was cut by 6 bases, the J end by 0 bases, with 11 bases between. This CDR3 spans 14 amino acids. Germline CDR1 is MNHEY and CDR2 is SMNVEV (reference sequence). The CDR3 is CASRNDRLNTEAFF. CDR3 DNA: TGTGCCAGCAGGAACGACAGGCTGAACACTGAAGCTTTCTTT.

The rearrangement links TRBV9 to TRBJ2-2, with a possible D match to TRBD2 (5 bases). The CDR3 runs to 15 residues. Trimming stripped 0 bases from V and 4 bases from J, with 10 bases between. CDR1 SGDLS and CDR2 YYNGEE come from the germline V gene. The CDR3 spells CASSVAWESTGELFF. CDR3 nucleotide sequence: TGTGCCAGCAGCGTAGCTTGGGAGAGCACCGGGGAGCTGTTTTTT.

The V gene is TRBV11-2, the J gene TRBJ2-1; 8 bases are a match to TRBD2. V lost 5 bases, J lost 4 bases, and 7 bases stayed unmatched. The CDR3 is made up of 15 amino acids. Per the germline V gene, CDR1 is SGHAT and CDR2 is FQNNGV. The CDR3 DNA follows: TGTGCCAGCAGCCCAACTAGCGGAGAGTACAATGAGCAGTTCTTC. It yields the protein CASSPTSGEYNEQFF.

V usage is TRBV6-5 and J usage is TRBJ1-6, with D perhaps TRBD1 (6 bases). V was pared by 6 bases and J by 9 bases, with 15 bases between. CDR1 is MNHEY, CDR2 SVGAGI, per germline. This CDR3 spans 14 amino acids. Written as DNA, the CDR3 is TGTGCCAGCAGCCAGCGACAGGCGAGTTCACCCCTCCACTTT. It yields the protein CASSQRQASSPLHF.

This rearrangement joins TRBV30 to TRBJ1-5; a possible D gene is TRBD1 (6 bases). V was clipped by 5 bases and J by 4 bases, with 18 bases between them. The V gene's germline CDR1 is GTSNPN and CDR2 SVGIG (reference sequence). There are 15 residues in the CDR3. CDR3 in amino acids: CAWGRGGSNNQPQHF. In nucleotides, the CDR3 is TGTGCCTGGGGGCGTGGGGGCAGCAATAATCAGCCCCAGCATTTT. Using reference TRBV30 and TRBJ1-5 for the parts outside the CDR3, the full variable domain is SQTIHQWPATLVQPVGSPLSLECTVEGTSNPNLYWYRQAAGRGLQLLFYSVGIGQISSEVPQNLSASRPQDRQFILSSKKLLLSDSGFYLCAWGRGGSNNQPQHFGDGTRLSIL.

The chain links TRBV30 to TRBJ1-1; 7 bases map to TRBD1. V shed 4 bases and J 0 bases; nucleotides not matched to a gene: 14. The CDR3 sequence is 17 residues long. Germline V lookup: CDR1 GTSNPN, CDR2 SVGIG (reference sequence). Written as DNA, the CDR3 is TGTGCCTGGACCGCGCCGGGGGACAGTCATGTGAACACTGAAGCTTTCTTT. This encodes CAWTAPGDSHVNTEAFF.

This chain joins TRBV5-6 and TRBJ2-1, with 9 bases lining up with TRBD1. CDR1 is SGHDT, CDR2 YYEEEE, per germline. The CDR3 is 17 amino acids. The ends lost 2 bases at V and 7 bases at J; junction bases unmatched: 13. The CDR3 DNA is TGTGCCAGCAGCTTACAGGGGGCCCTCCTAGGTAGGAATGAGCAGTTCTTC. This encodes CASSLQGALLGRNEQFF.

The chain has TRBV7-9 and TRBJ2-4; 7 bases agree with TRBD1. V was clipped by 5 bases and J by 0 bases; unmatched bases: 7. This CDR3 region has 16 residues. Germline V gene data show CDR1 as SEHNR and CDR2 as FQNEAQ (reference sequence). In nucleotides, the CDR3 is TGTGCCAGCAGCCCCCCGACAGGGAGAGCCAAAAACATTCAGTACTTC. Amino acid sequence: CASSPPTGRAKNIQYF.

This clone was detected many times. V usage is TRBV6-2 or TRBV6-3 and J usage is TRBJ1-1; D perhaps matches TRBD1 (6 bases). This CDR3 region has 15 residues. CDR1 and CDR2 from the germline V gene are MNHEY and SVGEGT. The V end lost 5 bases, the J end lost 2 bases, and 15 bases lay between the germline ends. DNA of the CDR3: TGTGCCAGCAGTAAACGACAGGTCGGCAACACTGAAGCTTTCTTT. The encoded protein is CASSKRQVGNTEAFF.